The clone carrying this T cell receptor (beta chain) was found a few times. Its antigen is as yet unknown. This specimen comes from a study of T cells in Graves' hyperthyroidism and ophthalmopathy. Across the whole study: Before any treatment, at initial diagnosis, peripheral blood was collected.

Aged 18 to 65, the patients had hyperthyroidism that was newly diagnosed and had lasted under 2 months. Orbital computed tomography, thyroid ultrasound, serum thyroxine and TRAb, and clinical symptoms together informed the diagnoses. Study results and caveats: Most thyroid clonotypes with frequency above 0.001 were detected in blood.

Germline V CDR1 and CDR2: KGHDR, SFDVKD. This CDR3 spans 14 amino acids. V shed 3 bases and J shed 7 bases, with 11 bases lying between them. Template material for amplifying TCR beta CDR3 regions consisted of RNA transcripts. The HTBI primer set drove a first-round RT-PCR of the TCR CDR3. TCRdb re-called the multiplex PCR reads through MiXCR, storing one row per CDR3 protein. The table records around 300,000 distinct CDR3 sequences, more than 10% of them present only once. The source of this sequence is a woman aged 30 to 39 with Graves' hyperthyroidism that later progressed to Graves' ophthalmopathy. The chain combines TRBV24-1 with TRBJ2-2; no clear D gene. Material for sequencing was blood. The CDR3 loop reads CATSDMEFYGELFF. The CDR3 nucleotides read TGTGCCACCAGTGATATGGAGTTTTACGGGGAGCTGTTTTTT.